This T cell receptor (beta chain) was found in a study of blood T cell repertoires in COVID-19. Study background: Both acute and convalescent COVID-19 samples were obtained from the United States, Italy and Spain. T cells, B-cell-depleted T cells, or PBMCs supplied cDNA or gDNA.

Trimming took off 6 bases at V and 2 bases at J, with 11 bases between the two ends. The CDR3 is 13 residues long. CDR1 and CDR2 from the germline V gene are MNHNY and SVGAGI (reference sequence). As processed by the authors: By means of reference gene primer amplification, nucleated cell counts were estimated. Sequencing was performed with immunoSEQ multiplex PCR; in TCRdb, only in-frame clones are kept and a portion is missing. That table is the source of V, J and clone size, and D and trimming were worked out from the DNA. The data show under 500,000 clones, with around 89% seen just once and about 4.5% held by the top ten.

Sequenced material: peripheral blood. The chain joins TRBV6-6 to TRBJ2-7; D possibly corresponds to TRBD1 (6 bases). The sequence was collected from a woman between 25 and 40 years old with acute or convalescent COVID-19. Written as DNA, the CDR3 is TGTGCCAGCAGCAAAGACAGGACCTACGAGCAGTACTTC. It encodes CASSKDRTYEQYF.